This TCR beta chain is from a study of technical replicates of blood from several donors. Generated by immunoSEQ multiplex PCR, the TCRdb table keeps only in-frame clones and is missing some. The sample lists over 80,000 clones, approximately 96% seen once, with roughly 0.33% in the top ten. Unmatched junction bases numbered 13, after V lost 7 bases and J lost 3 bases. Looked up from germline, CDR1 is MGHRA and CDR2 is YSYEKL. The CDR3 spans 17 residues. The chain links TRBV4-1 to TRBJ2-4, with TRBD2 matching 9 bases. This receptor was identified in a human donor in good health. Material: T cells isolated from PBMCs. The CDR3 DNA reads TGCGCCAGCACCCCCTCCTTACTAGCGGGCTACAAAAACATTCAGTACTTC. Encoded protein: CASTPSLLAGYKNIQYF.